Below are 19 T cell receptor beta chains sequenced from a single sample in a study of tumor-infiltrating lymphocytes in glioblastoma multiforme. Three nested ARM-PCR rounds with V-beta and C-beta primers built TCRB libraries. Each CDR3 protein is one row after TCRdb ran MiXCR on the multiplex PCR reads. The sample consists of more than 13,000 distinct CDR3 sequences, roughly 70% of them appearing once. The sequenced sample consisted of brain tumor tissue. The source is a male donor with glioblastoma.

In nucleotides, the CDR3 is TGTGCCAGCAGCTCTCCCGGGGGACCGACGACAGATACGCAGTATTTT. Translating gives CASSSPGGPTTDTQYF. The chain couples TRBV7-2 to TRBJ2-3; D may be TRBD2 (6 bases). The CDR3 consists of 16 residues. V was cut by 4 bases and J by 3 bases, with 17 bases left in between. The V gene's germline CDR1 is SGHTA and CDR2 FQGNSA.

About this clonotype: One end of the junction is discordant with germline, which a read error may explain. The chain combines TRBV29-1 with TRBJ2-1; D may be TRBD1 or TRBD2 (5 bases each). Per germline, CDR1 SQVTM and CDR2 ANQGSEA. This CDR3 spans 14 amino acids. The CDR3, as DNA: TGCAGCACTCGGGACGTGATCTCCTACAATGGGCAATTTTTC. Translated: CSTRDVISYNGQFF.

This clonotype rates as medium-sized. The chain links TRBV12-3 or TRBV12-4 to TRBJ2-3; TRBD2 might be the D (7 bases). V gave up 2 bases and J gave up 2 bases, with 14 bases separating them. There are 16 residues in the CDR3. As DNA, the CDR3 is TGTGCCAGCAGTTTATCGGGGGGCGTTTCCACAGATACGCAGTATTTT. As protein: CASSLSGGVSTDTQYF.

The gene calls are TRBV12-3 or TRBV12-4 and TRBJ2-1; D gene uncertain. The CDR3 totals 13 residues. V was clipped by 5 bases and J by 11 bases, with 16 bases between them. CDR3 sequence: CASSPRAFEQQFF. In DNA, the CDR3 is TGTGCCAGCAGTCCCCGGGCCTTTGAACAGCAGTTCTTC.

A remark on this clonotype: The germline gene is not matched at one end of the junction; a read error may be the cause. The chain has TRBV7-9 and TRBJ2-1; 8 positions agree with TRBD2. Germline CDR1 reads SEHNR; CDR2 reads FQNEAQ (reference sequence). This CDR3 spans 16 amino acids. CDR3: CAISPSSGSAKNEQFF. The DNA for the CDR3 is TGTGCCATCAGCCCGTCCAGCGGGAGCGCAAAGAATGAGCAGTTCTTC.

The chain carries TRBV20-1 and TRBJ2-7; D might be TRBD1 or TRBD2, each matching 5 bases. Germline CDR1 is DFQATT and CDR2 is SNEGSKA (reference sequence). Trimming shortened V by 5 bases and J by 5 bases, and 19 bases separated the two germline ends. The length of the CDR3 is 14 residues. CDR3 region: CSADRDAPRDEQYF. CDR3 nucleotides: TGCAGTGCTGACCGGGACGCGCCGCGAGACGAGCAGTACTTC.

The CDR3: CASSPSRLGNTEAFF. The CDR3 DNA follows: TGTGCCAGCAGCCCGTCAAGACTGGGGAACACTGAAGCTTTCTTT. The rearrangement uses TRBV11-2 and TRBJ1-1; D gene uncertain. V was clipped by 5 bases and J by 1 base, with 14 bases between them. The CDR3 covers 15 residues. Germline V lookup: CDR1 SGHAT, CDR2 FQNNGV.

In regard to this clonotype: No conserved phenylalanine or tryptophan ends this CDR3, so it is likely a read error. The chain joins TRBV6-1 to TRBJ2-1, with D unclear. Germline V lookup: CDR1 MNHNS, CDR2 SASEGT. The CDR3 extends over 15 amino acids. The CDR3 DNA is TGTGCCAGCGGTGAAGAAGTCGTAGCATACACTGAGCAGTTCTTA. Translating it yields CASGEEVVAYTEQFL.

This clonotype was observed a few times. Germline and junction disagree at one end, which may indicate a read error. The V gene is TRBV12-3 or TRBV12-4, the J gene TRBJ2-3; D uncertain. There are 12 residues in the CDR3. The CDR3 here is CASGFPGDTQYF. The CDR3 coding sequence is TGTGCCAGCGGTTTTCCCGGAGATACTCAGTATTTT.

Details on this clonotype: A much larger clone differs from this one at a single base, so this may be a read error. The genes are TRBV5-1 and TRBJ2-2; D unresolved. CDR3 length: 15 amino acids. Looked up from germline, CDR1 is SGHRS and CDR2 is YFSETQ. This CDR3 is CSSSLMSWTTGELFF. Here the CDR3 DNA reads TGCTCCAGCAGCTTAATGTCTTGGACCACCGGGGAGCTGTTTTTT.

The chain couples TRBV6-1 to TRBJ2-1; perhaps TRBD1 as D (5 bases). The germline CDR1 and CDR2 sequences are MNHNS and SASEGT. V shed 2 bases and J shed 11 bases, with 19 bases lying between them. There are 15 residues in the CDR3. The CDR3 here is CASSESHQGIGQQFF. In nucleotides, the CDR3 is TGTGCCAGCAGTGAATCCCATCAGGGAATAGGACAGCAGTTCTTC.

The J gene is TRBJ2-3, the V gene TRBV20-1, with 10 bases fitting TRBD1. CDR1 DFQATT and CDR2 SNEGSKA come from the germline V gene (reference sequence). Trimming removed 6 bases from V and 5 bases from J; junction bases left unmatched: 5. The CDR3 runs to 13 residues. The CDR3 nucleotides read TGCAGTGCCCCGACAGGGGGCAGAGATACGCAGTATTTT. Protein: CSAPTGGRDTQYF.

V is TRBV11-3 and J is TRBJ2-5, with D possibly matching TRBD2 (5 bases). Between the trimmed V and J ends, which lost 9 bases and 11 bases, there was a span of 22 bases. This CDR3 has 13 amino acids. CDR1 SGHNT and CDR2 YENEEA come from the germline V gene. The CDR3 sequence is CARSLAGEYTQYF. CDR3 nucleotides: TGTGCCAGGTCCCTCGCCGGGGAATACACGCAGTACTTC.

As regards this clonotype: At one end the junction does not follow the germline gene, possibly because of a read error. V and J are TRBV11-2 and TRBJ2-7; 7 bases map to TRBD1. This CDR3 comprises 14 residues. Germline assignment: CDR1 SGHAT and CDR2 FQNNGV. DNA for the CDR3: TGTGCCAGCAGCCCAGCGACAGGGCTATACGAGCAGTATTTC. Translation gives CASSPATGLYEQYF.

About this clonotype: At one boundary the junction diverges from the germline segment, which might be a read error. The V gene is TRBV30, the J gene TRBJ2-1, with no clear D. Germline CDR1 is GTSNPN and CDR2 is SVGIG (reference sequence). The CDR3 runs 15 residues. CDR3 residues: CDWSRMSSSYNEQFF. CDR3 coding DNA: TGTGACTGGAGTAGAATGTCAAGCTCCTACAATGAGCAGTTCTTC.

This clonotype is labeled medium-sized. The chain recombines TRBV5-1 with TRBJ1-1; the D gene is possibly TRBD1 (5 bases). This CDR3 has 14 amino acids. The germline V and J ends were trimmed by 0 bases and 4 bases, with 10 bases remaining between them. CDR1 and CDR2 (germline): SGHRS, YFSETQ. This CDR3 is CASSLEGSSTEAFF. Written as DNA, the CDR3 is TGCGCCAGCAGCTTGGAGGGGAGTAGCACTGAAGCTTTCTTT.

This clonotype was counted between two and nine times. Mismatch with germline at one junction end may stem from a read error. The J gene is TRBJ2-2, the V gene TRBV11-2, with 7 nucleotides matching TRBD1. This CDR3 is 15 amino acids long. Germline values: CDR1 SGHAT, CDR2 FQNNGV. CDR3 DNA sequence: TGTACCAGCAGCCTCGTACAGGGGCACACCGGGGAGCTGTTTTTT. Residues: CTSSLVQGHTGELFF.

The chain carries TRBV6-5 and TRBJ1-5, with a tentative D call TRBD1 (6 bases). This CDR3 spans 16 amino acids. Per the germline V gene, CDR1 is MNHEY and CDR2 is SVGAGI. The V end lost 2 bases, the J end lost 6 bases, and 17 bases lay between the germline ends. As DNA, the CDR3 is TGTGCCAGCAGTTACAGGGGGGTTGACGGCGCTCAGCCCCAGCATTTT. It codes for CASSYRGVDGAQPQHF.

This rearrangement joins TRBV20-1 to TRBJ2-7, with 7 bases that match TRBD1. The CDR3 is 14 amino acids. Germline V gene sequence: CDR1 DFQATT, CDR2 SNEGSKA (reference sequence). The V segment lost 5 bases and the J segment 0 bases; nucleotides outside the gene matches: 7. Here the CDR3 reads CSAYPGQTSYEQYF. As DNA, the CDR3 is TGCAGTGCTTACCCGGGACAGACCTCCTACGAGCAGTACTTC.